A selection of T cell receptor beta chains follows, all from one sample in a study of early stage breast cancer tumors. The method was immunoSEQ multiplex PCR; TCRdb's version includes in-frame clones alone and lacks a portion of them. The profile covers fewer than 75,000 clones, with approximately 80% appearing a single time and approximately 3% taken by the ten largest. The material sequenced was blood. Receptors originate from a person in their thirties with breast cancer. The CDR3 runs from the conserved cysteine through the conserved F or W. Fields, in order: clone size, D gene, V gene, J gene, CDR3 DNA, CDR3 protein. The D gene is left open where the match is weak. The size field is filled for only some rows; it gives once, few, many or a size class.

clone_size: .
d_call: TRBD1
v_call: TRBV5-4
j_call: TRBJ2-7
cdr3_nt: TGTGCCAGCAGCGGTACAGGGGGCCGGTCCTACGAGCAGTACTTC
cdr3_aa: CASSGTGGRSYEQYF

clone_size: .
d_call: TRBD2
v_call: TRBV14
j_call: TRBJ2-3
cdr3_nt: TGTGCCAGCAGCCAAGTAACGGGAGGGACCGATACGCAGTATTTT
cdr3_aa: CASSQVTGGTDTQYF

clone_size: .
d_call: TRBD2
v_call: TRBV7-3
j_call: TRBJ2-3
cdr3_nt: TGTGCCAGCAGCTACGGACTAGCGGGAGTGGGCACAGATACGCAGTATTTT
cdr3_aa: CASSYGLAGVGTDTQYF

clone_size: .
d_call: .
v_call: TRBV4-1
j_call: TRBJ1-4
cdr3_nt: TGCGCCAGCAGCCAAGATCGCGGGGGAACTAATGAAAAACTGTTTTTT
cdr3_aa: CASSQDRGGTNEKLFF

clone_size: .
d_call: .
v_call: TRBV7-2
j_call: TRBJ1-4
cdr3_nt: TGTGCCAGCAGCTTAAGTAGGACTAATGAAAAACTGTTTTTT
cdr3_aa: CASSLSRTNEKLFF

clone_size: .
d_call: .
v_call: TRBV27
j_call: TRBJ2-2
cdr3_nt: TGTGCCAGCAGTTTACAGTTGGGATCACCTGAGAACACCGGGGAGCTGTTTTTT
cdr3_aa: CASSLQLGSPENTGELFF

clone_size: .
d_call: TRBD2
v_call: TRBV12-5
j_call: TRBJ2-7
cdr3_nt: TGTGCTAGTGGTTCCCCAGGCGGGAGCTGGTCCTACGAGCAGTACTTC
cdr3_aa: CASGSPGGSWSYEQYF

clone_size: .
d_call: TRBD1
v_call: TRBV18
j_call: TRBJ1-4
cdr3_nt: TGTGCCAGCTCCCCGAGGGACAGCCGGAATGAAAAACTGTTTTTT
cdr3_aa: CASSPRDSRNEKLFF

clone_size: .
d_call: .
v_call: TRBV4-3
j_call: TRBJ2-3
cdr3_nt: TGCGCCAGCAGCCAAGATAGTAAGAGGACAGATACGCAGTATTTT
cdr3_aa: CASSQDSKRTDTQYF

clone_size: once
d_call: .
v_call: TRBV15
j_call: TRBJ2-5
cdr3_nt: TGTGCCACCAGCATTGGGGGCGAGACCCAGTACTTC
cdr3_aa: CATSIGGETQYF

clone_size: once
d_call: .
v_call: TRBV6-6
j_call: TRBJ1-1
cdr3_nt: TGTGCCAGCAGTTACGTCTGGGGGGCTGAAGCTTTCTTT
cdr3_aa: CASSYVWGAEAFF

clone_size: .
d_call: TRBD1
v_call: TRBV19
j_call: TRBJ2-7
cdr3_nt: TGTGCCAGTAGTATGGGACAGTCCTACGAGCAGTACTTC
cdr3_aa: CASSMGQSYEQYF

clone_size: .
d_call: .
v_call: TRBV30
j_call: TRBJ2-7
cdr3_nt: TGTGCCTGGCGGGGCAGTCCCTACGAGCAGTACTTC
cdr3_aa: CAWRGSPYEQYF

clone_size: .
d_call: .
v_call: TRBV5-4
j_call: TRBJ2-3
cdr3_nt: TGTGCCAGCAGCCCAGGACCCCCCCTATCCACAGATACGCAGTATTTT
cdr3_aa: CASSPGPPLSTDTQYF

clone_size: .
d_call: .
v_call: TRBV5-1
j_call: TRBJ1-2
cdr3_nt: TGCGCCAGCAGCTTGGGGGGGGAATGGAGCTATGGCTACACCTTC
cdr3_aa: CASSLGGEWSYGYTF

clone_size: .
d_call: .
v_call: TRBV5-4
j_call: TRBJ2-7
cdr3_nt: TGTGCCAGCAGCTTGGACCCAGGGTCGGGATACGAGCAGTACTTC
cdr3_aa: CASSLDPGSGYEQYF

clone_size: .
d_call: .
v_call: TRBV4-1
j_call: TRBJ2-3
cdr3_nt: TGCGCCAGCAGCCAAGAAGGCACAGATACGCAGTATTTT
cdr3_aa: CASSQEGTDTQYF

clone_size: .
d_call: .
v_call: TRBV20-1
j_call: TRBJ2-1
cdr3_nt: TGCAGTGCCATTACACAGGGAACCCAGTTCTTC
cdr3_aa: CSAITQGTQFF

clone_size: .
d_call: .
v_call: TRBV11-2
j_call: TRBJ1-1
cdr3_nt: TGTGCCAGCAGCTCCAACCCGGGGAACACTGAAGCTTTCTTT
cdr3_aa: CASSSNPGNTEAFF

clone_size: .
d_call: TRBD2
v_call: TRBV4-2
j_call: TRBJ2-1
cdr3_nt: TGTGCCAGCAGCCAAAGGAGTAGCGGGGGGGGGAATGAGCAGTTCTTC
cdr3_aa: CASSQRSSGGGNEQFF

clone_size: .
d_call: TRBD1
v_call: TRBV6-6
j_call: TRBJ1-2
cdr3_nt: TGTGCCAGCAGTTATTCCCCAGGGGGGCGTGGCGGCTACACCTTC
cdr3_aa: CASSYSPGGRGGYTF

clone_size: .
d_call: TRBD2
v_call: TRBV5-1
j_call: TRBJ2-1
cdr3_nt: TGCGCCAGCAGCTTGATGACTAGCGGCGGGTCTTCCTACAATGAGCAGTTCTTC
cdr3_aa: CASSLMTSGGSSYNEQFF

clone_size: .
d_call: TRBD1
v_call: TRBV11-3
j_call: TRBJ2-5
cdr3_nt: TGTGCCAGCAGCCTCAATGGACAGGGTGGTGAGACCCAGTACTTC
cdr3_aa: CASSLNGQGGETQYF

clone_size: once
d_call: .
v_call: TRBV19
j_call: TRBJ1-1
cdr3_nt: TGTGCCAGTAGTATCTCCCCAGGGAACACTGAAGCTTTCTTT
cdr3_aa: CASSISPGNTEAFF

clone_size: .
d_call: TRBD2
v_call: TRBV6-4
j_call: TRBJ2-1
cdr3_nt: TGTGCCAGCAGTTCCGGGACTAGCGGGAGGTATGAGCAGTTCTTC
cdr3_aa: CASSSGTSGRYEQFF

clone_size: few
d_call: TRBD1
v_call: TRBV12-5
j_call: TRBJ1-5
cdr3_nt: TGTGCTAGTGGTTTGGTACCGATCCGGGACAGGGACTATAGCAATCAGCCCCAGCATTTT
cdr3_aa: CASGLVPIRDRDYSNQPQHF

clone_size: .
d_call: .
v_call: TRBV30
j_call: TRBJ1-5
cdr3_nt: TGTGCCTGGAGTGTACAGCCTAGTCAGCCCCAGCATTTT
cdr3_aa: CAWSVQPSQPQHF

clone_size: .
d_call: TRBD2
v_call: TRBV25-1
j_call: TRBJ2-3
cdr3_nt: TGTGCCAGCAGTGATACGGGAGGGCCGGCAGATACGCAGTATTTT
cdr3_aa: CASSDTGGPADTQYF

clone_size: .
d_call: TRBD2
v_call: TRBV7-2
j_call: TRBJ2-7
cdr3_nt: TGTGCCAGCAGCCCAGGACTAGCGTACTCCTACGAGCAGTACTTC
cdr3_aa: CASSPGLAYSYEQYF

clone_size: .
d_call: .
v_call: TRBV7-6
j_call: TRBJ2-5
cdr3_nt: TGTGCCAGCAGCTTAAACTACATGAAGGGGCGGGAGACCCAGTACTTC
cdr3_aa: CASSLNYMKGRETQYF

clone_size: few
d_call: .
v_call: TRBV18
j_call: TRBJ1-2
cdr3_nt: TGTGCCAGCTCATCGCAAACGGATATCTATGGCTACACCTTC
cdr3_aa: CASSSQTDIYGYTF

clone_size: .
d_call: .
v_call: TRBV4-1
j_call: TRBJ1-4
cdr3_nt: TGCGCCAGCAGCCGGGGCGGAGATAATGAAAAACTGTTTTTT
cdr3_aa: CASSRGGDNEKLFF

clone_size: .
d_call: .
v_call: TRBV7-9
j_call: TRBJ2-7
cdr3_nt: TGTGCCAGCACCCCGGGCACTAGTTACGAGCAGTACTTC
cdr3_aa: CASTPGTSYEQYF

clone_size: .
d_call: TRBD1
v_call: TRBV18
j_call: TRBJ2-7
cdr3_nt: TGTGCCAGCTCAGTCGACCGGACAGGGGACTACGAGCAGTACTTC
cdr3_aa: CASSVDRTGDYEQYF

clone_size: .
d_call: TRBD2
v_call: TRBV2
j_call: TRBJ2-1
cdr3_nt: TGTGCCAGCAGGCGGACTAGCAATGAGCAGTTCTTC
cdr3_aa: CASRRTSNEQFF

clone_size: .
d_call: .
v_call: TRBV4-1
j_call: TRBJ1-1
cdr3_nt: TGCGCCAGCAGCCAAGTAGGGGGGAGGAACACTGAAGCTTTCTTT
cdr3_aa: CASSQVGGRNTEAFF

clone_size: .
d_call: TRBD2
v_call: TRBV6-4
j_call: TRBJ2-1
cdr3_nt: TGTGCCAGCAGTGACTCGGGACTAGCGGGCCACAATGAGCAGTTCTTC
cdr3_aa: CASSDSGLAGHNEQFF

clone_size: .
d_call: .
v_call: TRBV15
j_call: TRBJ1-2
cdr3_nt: TGTGCCACCAGCAGGTCCCTGGGGGGAGATGGCTACACCTTC
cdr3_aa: CATSRSLGGDGYTF

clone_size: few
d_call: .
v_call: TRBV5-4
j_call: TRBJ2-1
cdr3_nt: TGTGCCAGCAGCCCTGGACGTTACAATGAGCAGTTCTTC
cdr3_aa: CASSPGRYNEQFF

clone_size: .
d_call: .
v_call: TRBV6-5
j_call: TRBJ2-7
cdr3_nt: TGTGCCAGCAGTATAGCGGTTAGACAGTACTTC
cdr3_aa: CASSIAVRQYF

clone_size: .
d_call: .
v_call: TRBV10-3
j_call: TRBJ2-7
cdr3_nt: TGTGCCATAGGGCCCGAATCTTCCTACGAGCAGTACTTC
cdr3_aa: CAIGPESSYEQYF

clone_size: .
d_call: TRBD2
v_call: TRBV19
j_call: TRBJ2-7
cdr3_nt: TGTGCCAGTAGCGGAAGCGGGAGGGGCTTGAGCGAGCAGTACTTC
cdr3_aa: CASSGSGRGLSEQYF

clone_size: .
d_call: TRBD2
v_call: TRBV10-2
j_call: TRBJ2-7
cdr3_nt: TGCGCCAGCGGGGGACTAGCGGGAGGGCCCAGCGAGCAGTACTTC
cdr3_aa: CASGGLAGGPSEQYF